The entry that follows covers one T cell receptor beta chain sequence. This clone's antigen is unknown. No base qualities exist here, and no much larger clone lies one base off it. Libraries were made using the immunoSEQ multiplex PCR assay. TCRdb holds this immuneACCESS table with in-frame rearrangements only. Some clones are missing; in checked studies, unresolved V genes explain under half, and the rest has no known cause. The sample contains about 28,000 clones, around 93% of them found a single time. The ten largest clones add up to approximately 8.6% of the sample. The data belong to a study of PD-1 and CTLA-4 blockade in melanoma (dated by TCRdb to about 2021). Background for the entire study: In patients with melanoma, the researchers looked at the effects of CTLA-4 blockade versus PD-1 blockade on the CD8 T cell response that was melanoma-reactive.

The CDR3 starts with the cysteine, ends with the phenylalanine, and has 14 residues. Only CDR3 DNA remains: 42 bases, in frame from the first base. The germline V gene supplies CDR1 SGHDT and CDR2 YYEEEE. Ends trimmed: V by 0 bases, J by 2 bases; bases unmatched to a gene: 1. The specimen was CD8+ T cells from peripheral blood, collected from a patient given anti-PD-1 treatment. The receptor comes from a human donor with melanoma. The V and J genes are TRBV5-6 and TRBJ2-7; 8 bases in the junction line up with TRBD2. The CDR3 region reads CASSLGLATYEQYF. The sequenced DNA is TGTGCCAGCAGCTTGGGACTAGCGACCTACGAGCAGTACTTC.